The 24 T cell receptor beta chains in this list originate from one sample, sequenced in a study of CXCR3-negative and CXCR3-positive naive CD8 T cells. General study points: Naive cells that were CXCR3-positive had more hydrophobic TRB CDR3s (compared with CXCR3-negative naive cells).

5' RACE with UMI labels generated the TRB cDNA libraries. From its re-call of the 5' RACE reads, TCRdb lists each CDR3 protein once, without DNA. The sample's table shows under 150,000 distinct CDR3 sequences. What these receptors recognize is not known. Sample: naive CXCR3+ CD8+ T cells from blood. This sample's subset: CD45RO-CCR7+CD27+CD95- naive CD8+ T cells expressing CXCR3 (TNR3+). Source of these receptors: a human donor in good health. Some clones in this sample may be carry-over from other donors' samples.

The V and J genes are TRBV10-2 and TRBJ2-2; the TRBD2 assignment by TCRdb is unverifiable without DNA. Germline CDR1 reads WSHSY; CDR2 reads SAAADI. CDR3 length: 17 amino acids. CDR3 amino acids: CASSESVAGRGTGELFF.

The V and J genes are TRBV20-1 and TRBJ2-3; TCRdb outputs TRBD2, but without DNA this stays unchecked. The CDR3 loop spans 18 amino acids. CDR1 DFQATT and CDR2 SNEGSKA come from the germline V gene (reference sequence). The chain's CDR3 is CSASGGTSGTSSTDTQYF.

The genes are TRBV4-1 and TRBJ2-7; TCRdb picks TRBD2, but there is no DNA to check that call. This CDR3 spans 15 amino acids. The germline CDR1 and CDR2 sequences are MGHRA and YSYEKL. The CDR3 loop reads CASSQGDFGSYEQYF.

This chain joins TRBV27 and TRBJ1-5; TCRdb selects TRBD1, and the lack of DNA leaves this call unchecked. Germline CDR1 is MNHEY and CDR2 is SMNVEV (reference sequence). The CDR3 consists of 13 residues. The CDR3 spells CASSLGRGQPQHF.

The chain combines TRBV4-2 with TRBJ2-7. Germline CDR1 reads LGHNA; CDR2 reads YNFKEQ. This CDR3 spans 13 amino acids. The CDR3 loop reads CASSQAAVYEQYF.

This rearrangement joins TRBV7-9 to TRBJ1-1; as DNA is missing, the TRBD1 call by TCRdb cannot be tested. Germline assignment: CDR1 SEHNR and CDR2 FQNEAQ (reference sequence). The CDR3 runs 13 residues. The chain's CDR3 is CASSLLTEGEAFF.

The chain uses TRBV21-1 and TRBJ2-2; the D call from TCRdb, TRBD1, cannot be confirmed without DNA. TRBV21-1 is a known pseudogene. This CDR3 contains 17 residues. CDR3 loop: CASSKRSGQGNTGELFF.

The chain is built from TRBV6-2 or TRBV6-3 and TRBJ2-3; absent DNA, TCRdb's TRBD1 call cannot be checked. The CDR3 has 15 amino acids. Per germline, CDR1 MNHEY and CDR2 SVGEGT. CDR3 in amino acids: CASSYFSRVIDTQYF.

V gene TRBV7-9 combines with J gene TRBJ2-7; without DNA, the TCRdb call of TRBD1 cannot be checked. The V gene's germline CDR1 is SEHNR and CDR2 FQNEAQ (reference sequence). The CDR3 spans 15 residues. CDR3 protein: CASSDRGTADHEQYF. The full variable domain, its missing parts supplied by reference TRBV7-9 and TRBJ2-7, is DTGVSQNPRHKITKRGQNVTFRCDPISEHNRLYWYRQTLGQGPEFLTYFQNEAQLEKSRLLSDRFSAERPKGSFSTLEIQRTEQGDSAMYLCASSDRGTADHEQYFGPGTRLTVT.

This sequence joins TRBV28 and TRBJ2-1; TCRdb calls TRBD1, which cannot be checked without DNA. Germline CDR1 MDHEN, CDR2 SYDVKM. The CDR3 contains 15 residues. The CDR3 here is CASTASGQSYNEQFF.

This sequence joins TRBV7-3 and TRBJ2-7; as DNA is missing, the TRBD1 call by TCRdb cannot be tested. Germline V gene sequence: CDR1 SGHTA, CDR2 FQGTGA. The CDR3 runs 13 residues. The CDR3: CASSLRDSYEQYF.

This chain uses TRBV11-1 with TRBJ1-1; the TCRdb D gene call, TRBD1, has no DNA to confirm it. CDR1 SGHAT and CDR2 FQDESV come from the germline V gene (reference sequence). This CDR3 has 13 amino acids. This CDR3 reads CASSHAGGLAAFF.

The rearrangement joins TRBV24-1 to TRBJ2-1. CDR3 length: 12 amino acids. Per the germline V gene, CDR1 is KGHDR and CDR2 is SFDVKD. CDR3 sequence reads: CATARSYNEQFF.

The chain recombines TRBV15 with TRBJ2-7; TCRdb lists TRBD1, though no DNA is available to test this call. The germline V gene encodes CDR1 LNHNV and CDR2 YYDKDF (reference sequence). This CDR3 region has 16 residues. CDR3 protein: CATSRARGTYSYEQYF.

The V gene is TRBV28, the J gene TRBJ2-7; TCRdb names TRBD1, which stays unverified in the absence of DNA. Germline lookup yields CDR1 MDHEN and CDR2 SYDVKM. This CDR3 is built from 14 residues. The CDR3 spells CASSQRQPPYEQYF.

The chain combines TRBV6-4 with TRBJ2-1; TCRdb reports TRBD1, a call that lacks DNA to check it against. The CDR3 is made up of 16 amino acids. The germline CDR1 and CDR2 sequences are MRHNA and SNTAGT. The CDR3 is CASSEDRGGPWNEQFF.

The rearrangement links TRBV28 to TRBJ2-7; TCRdb returns TRBD2, unconfirmable since there is no DNA. This CDR3 has 15 amino acids. Germline V gene sequence: CDR1 MDHEN, CDR2 SYDVKM. CDR3 in amino acids: CASSFRGGLAYEQYF.

This rearrangement joins TRBV7-9 to TRBJ2-2; without DNA, the TCRdb call of TRBD2 cannot be checked. CDR1 and CDR2 from the germline V gene are SEHNR and FQNEAQ (reference sequence). The CDR3 is 13 residues long. The CDR3: CASGPPNTGELFF.

The chain recombines TRBV2 with TRBJ2-7; TCRdb designates TRBD1, a call that cannot be tested without DNA. The length of the CDR3 is 16 residues. Germline assignment: CDR1 SNHLY and CDR2 FYNNEI. CDR3: CASSAGTGGEFYEQYF.

The chain uses TRBV7-9 and TRBJ2-2; with no DNA, the TCRdb D assignment of TRBD1 cannot be verified. Germline V gene data show CDR1 as SEHNR and CDR2 as FQNEAQ (reference sequence). CDR3 size: 16 residues. Here the CDR3 reads CASSTNRGLRTGELFF.

CDR3 sequence: CASSFGAGGGSPLHF. The J gene is TRBJ1-6, the V gene TRBV27. Germline CDR1 MNHEY, CDR2 SMNVEV (reference sequence). This CDR3 has 15 residues.

This chain uses TRBV9 with TRBJ2-2. The CDR3 has 14 residues. CDR1 and CDR2 (germline): SGDLS, YYNGEE. The CDR3 loop reads CASSEDRRTGELFF.

The rearrangement uses TRBV7-9 and TRBJ2-1; TCRdb calls TRBD1, which cannot be checked without DNA. This CDR3 spans 16 amino acids. Germline-derived CDR1 and CDR2 are SEHNR and FQNEAQ (reference sequence). CDR3 loop: CASSSATGARYNEQFF. Filled out from reference TRBV7-9 and TRBJ2-1, the complete variable domain reads DTGVSQNPRHKITKRGQNVTFRCDPISEHNRLYWYRQTLGQGPEFLTYFQNEAQLEKSRLLSDRFSAERPKGSFSTLEIQRTEQGDSAMYLCASSSATGARYNEQFFGPGTRLTVL.

V and J are TRBV4-3 and TRBJ2-3; TCRdb returns TRBD2, unconfirmable since there is no DNA. The length of the CDR3 is 15 residues. Germline CDR1 is LGHNA and CDR2 is YSLEER. The CDR3 loop is CASSQLAGGTDTQYF.